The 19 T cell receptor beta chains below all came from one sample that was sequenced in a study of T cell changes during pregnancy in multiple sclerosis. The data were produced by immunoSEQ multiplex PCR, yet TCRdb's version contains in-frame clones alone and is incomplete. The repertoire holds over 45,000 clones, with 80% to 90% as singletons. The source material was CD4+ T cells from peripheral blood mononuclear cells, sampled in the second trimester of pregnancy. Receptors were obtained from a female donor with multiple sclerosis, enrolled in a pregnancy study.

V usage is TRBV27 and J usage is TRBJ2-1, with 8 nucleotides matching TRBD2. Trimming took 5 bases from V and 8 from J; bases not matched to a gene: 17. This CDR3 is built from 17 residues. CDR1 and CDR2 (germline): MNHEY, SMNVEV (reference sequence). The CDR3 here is CASSPTPGTRRPHEQFF. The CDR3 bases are TGTGCCAGCAGTCCGACCCCCGGGACTAGACGTCCCCATGAGCAGTTCTTC.

The CDR3 region is CASSLGAYSGNTIYF. The CDR3 nucleotides read TGTGCCAGCAGCTTGGGGGCGTACTCTGGAAACACCATATATTTT. The chain is built from TRBV7-8 and TRBJ1-3, with D perhaps TRBD1 (6 bases). Looked up from germline, CDR1 is SGHVS and CDR2 is FQNEAQ. V was cut by 3 bases and J by 0 bases, with 9 bases left in between. The CDR3 spans 15 residues.

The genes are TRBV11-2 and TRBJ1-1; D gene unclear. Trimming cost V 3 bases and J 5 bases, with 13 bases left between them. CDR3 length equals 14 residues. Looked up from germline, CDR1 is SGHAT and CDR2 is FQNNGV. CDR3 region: CASSLPRGGTEAFF. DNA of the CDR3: TGTGCCAGCAGCTTGCCTCGGGGAGGGACTGAAGCTTTCTTT.

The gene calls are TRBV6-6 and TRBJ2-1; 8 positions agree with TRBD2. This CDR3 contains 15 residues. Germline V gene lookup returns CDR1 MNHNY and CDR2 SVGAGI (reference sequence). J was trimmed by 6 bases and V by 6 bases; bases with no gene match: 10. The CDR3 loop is CASSVPQREINEQFF. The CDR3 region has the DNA TGTGCCAGCAGCGTACCTCAGCGGGAGATCAATGAGCAGTTCTTC.

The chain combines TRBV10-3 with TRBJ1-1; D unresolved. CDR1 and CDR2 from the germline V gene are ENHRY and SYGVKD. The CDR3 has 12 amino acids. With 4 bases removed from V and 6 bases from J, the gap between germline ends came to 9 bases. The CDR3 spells CAISGHDAEAFF. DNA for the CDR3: TGTGCCATCAGTGGACACGACGCTGAAGCTTTCTTT.

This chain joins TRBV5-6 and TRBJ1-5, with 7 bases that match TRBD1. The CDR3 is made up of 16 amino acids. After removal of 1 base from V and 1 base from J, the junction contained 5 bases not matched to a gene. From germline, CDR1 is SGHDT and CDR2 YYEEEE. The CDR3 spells CASSLLRGRSNQPQHF. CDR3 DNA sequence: TGTGCCAGCAGCTTGCTTAGGGGGCGCAGCAATCAGCCCCAGCATTTT. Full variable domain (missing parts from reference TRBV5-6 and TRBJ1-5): DAGVTQSPTHLIKTRGQQVTLRCSPKSGHDTVSWYQQALGQGPQFIFQYYEEEERQRGNFPDRFSGHQFPNYSSELNVNALLLGDSALYLCASSLLRGRSNQPQHFGDGTRLSIL.

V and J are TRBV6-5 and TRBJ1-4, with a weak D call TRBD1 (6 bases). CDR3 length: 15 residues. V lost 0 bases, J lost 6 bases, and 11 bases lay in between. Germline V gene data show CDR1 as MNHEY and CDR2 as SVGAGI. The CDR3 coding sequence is TGTGCCAGCAGTTACTCAGGGGGGGTCTATGAAAAACTGTTTTTT. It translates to CASSYSGGVYEKLFF.

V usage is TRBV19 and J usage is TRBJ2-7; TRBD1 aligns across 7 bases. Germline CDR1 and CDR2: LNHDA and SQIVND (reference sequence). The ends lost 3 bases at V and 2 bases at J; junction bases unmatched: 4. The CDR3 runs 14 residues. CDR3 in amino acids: CASSIRGRAYEQYF. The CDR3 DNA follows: TGTGCCAGTAGTATCAGGGGGAGAGCCTACGAGCAGTACTTC.

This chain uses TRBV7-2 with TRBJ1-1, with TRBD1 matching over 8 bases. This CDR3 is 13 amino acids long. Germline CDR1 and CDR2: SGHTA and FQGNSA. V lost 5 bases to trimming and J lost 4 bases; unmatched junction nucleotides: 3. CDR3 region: CASSPTGGTEAFF. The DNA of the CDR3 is TGTGCCAGCAGCCCAACAGGGGGCACTGAAGCTTTCTTT. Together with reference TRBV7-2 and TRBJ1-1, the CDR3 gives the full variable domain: GAGVSQSPSNKVTEKGKDVELRCDPISGHTALYWYRQSLGQGLEFLIYFQGNSAPDKSGLPSDRFSAERTGGSVSTLTIQRTQQEDSAVYLCASSPTGGTEAFFGQGTRLTVV.

As DNA, the CDR3 is TGTGCCATCAGTGGTCAGGGGTACGGTGAAGCTTTCTTT. Its translation is CAISGQGYGEAFF. J is TRBJ1-1 and V is TRBV10-3; D is possibly TRBD1 (6 bases). Trimming cost V 4 bases and J 7 bases, with 13 bases left between them. Germline V lookup: CDR1 ENHRY, CDR2 SYGVKD. There are 13 residues in the CDR3.

The CDR3 nucleotides are TGCGCCAGCAGCCAAGTAGGGACTAGCGGGAGGACCGAGCAGTACTTC. Its protein product is CASSQVGTSGRTEQYF. The gene calls are TRBV4-1 and TRBJ2-7; TRBD2 matches at 15 bases. The V segment lost 1 base and the J segment 6 bases; nucleotides outside the gene matches: 4. The length of the CDR3 is 16 residues. Germline V CDR1 and CDR2: MGHRA, YSYEKL.

For the CDR3, the DNA is TGTGCCATCAGTGAGAGACAGGGGAACACAGATACGCAGTATTTT. It is translated as CAISERQGNTDTQYF. The rearrangement links TRBV10-3 to TRBJ2-3, with 8 bases that match TRBD1. Trimming at V came to 2 bases and at J to 2 bases, leaving 3 bases not matched to a gene. CDR3 length: 15 amino acids. Germline CDR1 is ENHRY and CDR2 is SYGVKD.

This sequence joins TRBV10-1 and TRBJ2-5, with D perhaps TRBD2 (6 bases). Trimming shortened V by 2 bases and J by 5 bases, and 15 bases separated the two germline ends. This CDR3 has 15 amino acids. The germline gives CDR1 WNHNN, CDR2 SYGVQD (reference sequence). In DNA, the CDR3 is TGCGCCAGCAGTGAGCGGAGGGGCCCATTGGAGACCCAGTACTTC. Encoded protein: CASSERRGPLETQYF.

For the CDR3, the DNA is TGTGCCAGCTCATCGAGCTATTCCCCGGGGCGGCCAGGGGGCGGTGAGCAGTTCTTC. Amino acid sequence: CASSSSYSPGRPGGGEQFF. This rearrangement joins TRBV18 to TRBJ2-1; 8 bases align to TRBD1. Germline CDR1 KGHSH, CDR2 LQKENI. Trimming at V came to 5 bases and at J to 9 bases, leaving 24 bases not matched to a gene. The CDR3 contains 19 residues.

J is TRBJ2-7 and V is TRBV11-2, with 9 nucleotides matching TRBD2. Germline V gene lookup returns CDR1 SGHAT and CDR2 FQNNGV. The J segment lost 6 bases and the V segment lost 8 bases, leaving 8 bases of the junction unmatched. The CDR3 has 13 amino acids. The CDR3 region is CASRSGLALEQYF. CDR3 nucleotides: TGTGCCAGCCGCTCGGGACTAGCTCTCGAGCAGTACTTC.

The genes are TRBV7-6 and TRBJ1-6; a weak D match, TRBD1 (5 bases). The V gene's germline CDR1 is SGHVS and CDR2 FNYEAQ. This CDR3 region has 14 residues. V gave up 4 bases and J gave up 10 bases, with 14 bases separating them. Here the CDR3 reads CASSSFGAESPLHF. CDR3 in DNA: TGTGCCAGCAGCTCCTTTGGGGCCGAGTCACCCCTCCACTTT. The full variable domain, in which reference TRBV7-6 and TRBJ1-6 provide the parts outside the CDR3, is GAGVSQSPRYKVTKRGQDVALRCDPISGHVSLYWYRQALGQGPEFLTYFNYEAQQDKSGLPNDRFSAERPEGSISTLTIQRTEQRDSAMYRCASSSFGAESPLHFGNGTRLTVT.

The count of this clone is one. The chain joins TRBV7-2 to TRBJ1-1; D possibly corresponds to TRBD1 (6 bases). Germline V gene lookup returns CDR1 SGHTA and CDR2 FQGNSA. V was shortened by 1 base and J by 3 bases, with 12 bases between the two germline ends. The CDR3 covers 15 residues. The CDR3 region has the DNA TGTGCCAGCAGCTTAGATCAGGGGTGGGACACTGAAGCTTTCTTT. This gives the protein CASSLDQGWDTEAFF. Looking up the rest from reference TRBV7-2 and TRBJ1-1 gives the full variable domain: GAGVSQSPSNKVTEKGKDVELRCDPISGHTALYWYRQSLGQGLEFLIYFQGNSAPDKSGLPSDRFSAERTGGSVSTLTIQRTQQEDSAVYLCASSLDQGWDTEAFFGQGTRLTVV.

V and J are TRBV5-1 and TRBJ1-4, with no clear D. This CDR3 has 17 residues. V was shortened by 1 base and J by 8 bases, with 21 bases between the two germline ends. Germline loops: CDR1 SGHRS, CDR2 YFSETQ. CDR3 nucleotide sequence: TGCGCCAGCAGCTTGAGTCATGGTCCGGGGTCCAGGGAAAAACTGTTTTTT. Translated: CASSLSHGPGSREKLFF.

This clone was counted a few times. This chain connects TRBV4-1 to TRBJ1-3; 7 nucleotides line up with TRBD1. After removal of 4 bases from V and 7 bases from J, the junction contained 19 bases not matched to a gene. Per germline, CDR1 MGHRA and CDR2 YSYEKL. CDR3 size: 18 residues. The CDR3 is CASSRPRDSDSLFNTIYF. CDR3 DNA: TGCGCCAGCAGCCGCCCCCGGGACAGCGATTCTCTGTTCAACACCATATATTTT.